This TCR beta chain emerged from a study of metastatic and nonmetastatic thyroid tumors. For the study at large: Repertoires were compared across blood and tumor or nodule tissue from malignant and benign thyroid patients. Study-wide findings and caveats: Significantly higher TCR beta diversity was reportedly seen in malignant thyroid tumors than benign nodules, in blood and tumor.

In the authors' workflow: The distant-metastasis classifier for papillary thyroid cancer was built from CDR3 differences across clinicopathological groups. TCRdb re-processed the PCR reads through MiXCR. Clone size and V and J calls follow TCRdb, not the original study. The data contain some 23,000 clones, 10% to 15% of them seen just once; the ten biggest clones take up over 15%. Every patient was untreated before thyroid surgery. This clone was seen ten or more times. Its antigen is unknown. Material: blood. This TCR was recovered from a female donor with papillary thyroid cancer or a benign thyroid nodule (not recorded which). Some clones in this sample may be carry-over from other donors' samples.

CDR3 nucleotide sequence: TGTGCCAGCAGCTTAACGACATCCAGTTCCTACGAGCAGTACTTC. It codes for CASSLTTSSSYEQYF. V usage is TRBV7-2 and J usage is TRBJ2-7, with D uncertain. Trimming pared 2 bases from V and 1 base from J, leaving 12 bases between. The CDR3 spans 15 residues. Germline CDR1 SGHTA, CDR2 FQGNSA.